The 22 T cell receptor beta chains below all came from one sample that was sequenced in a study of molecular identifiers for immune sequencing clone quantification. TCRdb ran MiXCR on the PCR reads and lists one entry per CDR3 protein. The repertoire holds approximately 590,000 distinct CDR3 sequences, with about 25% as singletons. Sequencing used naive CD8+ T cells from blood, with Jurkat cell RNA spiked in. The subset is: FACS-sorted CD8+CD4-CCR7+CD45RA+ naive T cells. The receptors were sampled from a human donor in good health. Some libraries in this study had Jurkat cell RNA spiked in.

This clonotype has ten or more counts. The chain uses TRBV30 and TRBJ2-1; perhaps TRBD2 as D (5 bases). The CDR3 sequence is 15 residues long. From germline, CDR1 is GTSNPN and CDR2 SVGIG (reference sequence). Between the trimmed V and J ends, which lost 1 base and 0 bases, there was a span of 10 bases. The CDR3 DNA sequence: TGTGCCTGGAGTGGTCCGGGGAGCTCCTACAATGAGCAGTTCTTC. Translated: CAWSGPGSSYNEQFF. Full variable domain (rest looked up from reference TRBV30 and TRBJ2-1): SQTIHQWPATLVQPVGSPLSLECTVEGTSNPNLYWYRQAAGRGLQLLFYSVGIGQISSEVPQNLSASRPQDRQFILSSKKLLLSDSGFYLCAWSGPGSSYNEQFFGPGTRLTVL.

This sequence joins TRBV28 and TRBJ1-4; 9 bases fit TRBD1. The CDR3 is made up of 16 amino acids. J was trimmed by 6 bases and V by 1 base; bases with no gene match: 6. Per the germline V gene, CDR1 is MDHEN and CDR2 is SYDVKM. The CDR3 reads CASSLSPTGGDEKLFF. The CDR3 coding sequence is TGTGCCAGCAGTTTATCGCCGACAGGGGGTGATGAAAAACTGTTTTTT.

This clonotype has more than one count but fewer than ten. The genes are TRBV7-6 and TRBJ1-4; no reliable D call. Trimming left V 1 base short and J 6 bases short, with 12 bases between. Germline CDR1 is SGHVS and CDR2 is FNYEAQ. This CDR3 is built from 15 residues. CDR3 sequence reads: CASSLVRRADEKLFF. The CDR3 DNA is TGTGCCAGCAGCTTAGTCAGGAGGGCAGATGAAAAACTGTTTTTT.

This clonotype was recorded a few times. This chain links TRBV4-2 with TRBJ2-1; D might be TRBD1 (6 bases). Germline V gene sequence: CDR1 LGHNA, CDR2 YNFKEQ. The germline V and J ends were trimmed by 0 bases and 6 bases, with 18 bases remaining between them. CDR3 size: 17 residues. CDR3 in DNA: TGTGCCAGCAGCCAAGATATGGGGGCCCCGCCGGGCAATGAGCAGTTCTTC. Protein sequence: CASSQDMGAPPGNEQFF.

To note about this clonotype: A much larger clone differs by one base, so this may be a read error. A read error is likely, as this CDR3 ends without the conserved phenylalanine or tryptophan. This CDR3 reads CASSVLENTEAFL. The CDR3 DNA reads TGTGCCAGCAGCGTACTTGAGAACACTGAAGCTTTCCTT. The genes are TRBV9 and TRBJ1-1, with unresolved D. Germline CDR1 SGDLS, CDR2 YYNGEE. The CDR3 is 13 amino acids. The germline V and J ends were trimmed by 1 base and 1 base, with 5 bases remaining between them.

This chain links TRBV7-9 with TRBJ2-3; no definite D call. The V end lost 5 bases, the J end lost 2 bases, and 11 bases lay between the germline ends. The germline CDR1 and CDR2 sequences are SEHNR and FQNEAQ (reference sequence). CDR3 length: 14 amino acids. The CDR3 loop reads CASSPSSITDTQYF. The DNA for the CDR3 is TGTGCCAGCAGCCCCTCATCCATCACAGATACGCAGTATTTT.

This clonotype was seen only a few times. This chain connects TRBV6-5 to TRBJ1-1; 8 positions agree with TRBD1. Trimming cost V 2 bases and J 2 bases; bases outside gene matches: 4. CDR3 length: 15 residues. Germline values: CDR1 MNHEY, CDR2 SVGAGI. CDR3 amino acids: CASSYEGQGNTEAFF. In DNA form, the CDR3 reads TGTGCCAGCAGTTACGAAGGACAGGGAAACACTGAAGCTTTCTTT.

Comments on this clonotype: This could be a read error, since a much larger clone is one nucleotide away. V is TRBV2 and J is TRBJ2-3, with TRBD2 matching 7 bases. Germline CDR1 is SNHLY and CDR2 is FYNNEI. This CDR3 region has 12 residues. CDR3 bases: TGTACCAGCGGGACTTTCGCAGATACGCAGTATTTT. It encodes CTSGTFADTQYF.

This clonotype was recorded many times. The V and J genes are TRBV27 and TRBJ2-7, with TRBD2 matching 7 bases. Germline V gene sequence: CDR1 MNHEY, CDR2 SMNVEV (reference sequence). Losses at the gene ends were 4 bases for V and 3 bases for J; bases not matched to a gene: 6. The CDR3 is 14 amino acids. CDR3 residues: CASSWSGGNYEQYF. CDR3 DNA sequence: TGTGCCAGCAGTTGGTCGGGGGGTAACTACGAGCAGTACTTC.

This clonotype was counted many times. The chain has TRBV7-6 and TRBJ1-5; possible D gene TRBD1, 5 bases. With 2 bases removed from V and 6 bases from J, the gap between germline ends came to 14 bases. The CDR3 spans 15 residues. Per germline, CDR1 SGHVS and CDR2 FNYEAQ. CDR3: CASSLSGGSGQPQHF. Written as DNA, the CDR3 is TGTGCCAGCAGCTTATCGGGGGGGTCGGGTCAGCCCCAGCATTTT. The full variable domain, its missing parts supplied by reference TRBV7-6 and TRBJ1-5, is GAGVSQSPRYKVTKRGQDVALRCDPISGHVSLYWYRQALGQGPEFLTYFNYEAQQDKSGLPNDRFSAERPEGSISTLTIQRTEQRDSAMYRCASSLSGGSGQPQHFGDGTRLSIL.

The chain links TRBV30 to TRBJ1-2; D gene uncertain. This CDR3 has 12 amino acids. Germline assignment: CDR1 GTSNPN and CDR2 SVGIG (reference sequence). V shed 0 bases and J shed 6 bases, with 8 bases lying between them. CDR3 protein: CAWSVVAHGYTF. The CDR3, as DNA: TGTGCCTGGAGTGTAGTTGCCCATGGCTACACCTTC.

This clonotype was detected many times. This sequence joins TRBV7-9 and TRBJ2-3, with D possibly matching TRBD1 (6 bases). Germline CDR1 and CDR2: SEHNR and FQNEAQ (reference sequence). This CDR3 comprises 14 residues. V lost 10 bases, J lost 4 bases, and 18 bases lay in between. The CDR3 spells CATIPNTGPDTQYF. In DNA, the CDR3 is TGTGCCACCATACCAAACACAGGGCCAGATACGCAGTATTTT.

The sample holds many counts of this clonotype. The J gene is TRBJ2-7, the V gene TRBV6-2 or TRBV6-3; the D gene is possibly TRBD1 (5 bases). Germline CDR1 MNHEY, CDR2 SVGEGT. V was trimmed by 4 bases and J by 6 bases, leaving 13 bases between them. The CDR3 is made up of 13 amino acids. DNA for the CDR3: TGTGCCAGCAGTTCAGGGTTCCCGGGCGAGCAGTACTTC. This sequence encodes CASSSGFPGEQYF.

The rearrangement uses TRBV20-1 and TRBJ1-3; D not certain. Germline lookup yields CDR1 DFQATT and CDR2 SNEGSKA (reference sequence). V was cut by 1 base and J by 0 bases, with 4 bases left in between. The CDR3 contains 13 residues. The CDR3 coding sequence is TGCAGTGCTAGAGCAGACTCTGGAAACACCATATATTTT. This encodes CSARADSGNTIYF.

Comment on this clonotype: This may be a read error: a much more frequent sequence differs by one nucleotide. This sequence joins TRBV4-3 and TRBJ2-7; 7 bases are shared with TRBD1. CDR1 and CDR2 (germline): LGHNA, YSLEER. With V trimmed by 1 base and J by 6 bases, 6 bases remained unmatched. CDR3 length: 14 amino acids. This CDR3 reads CASSQGYEGAEQYF. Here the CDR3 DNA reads TGCGCCAGCAGCCAAGGTTACGAGGGGGCCGAGCAGTACTTC.

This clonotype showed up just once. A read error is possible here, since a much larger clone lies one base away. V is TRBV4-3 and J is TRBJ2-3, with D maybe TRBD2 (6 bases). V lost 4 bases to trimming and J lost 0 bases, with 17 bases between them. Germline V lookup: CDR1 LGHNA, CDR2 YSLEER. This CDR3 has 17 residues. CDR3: CASSPSPGVKSTDTQYF. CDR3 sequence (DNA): TGCGCCAGCAGCCCGAGTCCGGGGGTAAAAAGCACAGATACGCAGTATTTT.

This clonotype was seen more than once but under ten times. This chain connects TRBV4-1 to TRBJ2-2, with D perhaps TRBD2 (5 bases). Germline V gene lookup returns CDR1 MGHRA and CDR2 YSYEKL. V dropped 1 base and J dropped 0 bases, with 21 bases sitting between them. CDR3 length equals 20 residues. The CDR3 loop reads CASSQVSTPVPGSNTGELFF. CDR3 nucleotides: TGCGCCAGCAGCCAAGTAAGCACCCCCGTTCCGGGGTCGAACACCGGGGAGCTGTTTTTT.

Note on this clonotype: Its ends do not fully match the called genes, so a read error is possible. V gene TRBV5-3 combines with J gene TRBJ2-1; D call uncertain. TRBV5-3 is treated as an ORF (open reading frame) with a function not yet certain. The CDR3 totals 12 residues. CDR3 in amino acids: CASSLGGAAQFF. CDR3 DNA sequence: TGTGCCAGCAGCTTGGGCGGAGCCGCGCAGTTCTTC.

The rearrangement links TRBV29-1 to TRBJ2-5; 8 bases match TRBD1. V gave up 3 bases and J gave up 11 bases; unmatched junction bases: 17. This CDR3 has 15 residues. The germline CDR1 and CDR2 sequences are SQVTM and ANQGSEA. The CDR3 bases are TGCAGCGTTGACGTGACAGGGGACTGTCAAGAGAGGCAGTACTTC. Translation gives CSVDVTGDCQERQYF. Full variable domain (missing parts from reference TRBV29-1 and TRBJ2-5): SAVISQKPSRDICQRGTSLTIQCQVDSQVTMMFWYRQQPGQSLTLIATANQGSEATYESGFVIDKFPISRPNLTFSTLTVSNMSPEDSSIYLCSVDVTGDCQERQYFGPGTRLLVL.

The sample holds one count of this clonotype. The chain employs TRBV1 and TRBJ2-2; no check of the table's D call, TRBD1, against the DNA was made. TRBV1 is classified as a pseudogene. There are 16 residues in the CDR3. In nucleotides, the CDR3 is TGCACCAGCAGCTGGCGGCAGGGGGAAAGCACCGGGGAGCTGTTTTTT. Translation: CTSSWRQGESTGELFF.

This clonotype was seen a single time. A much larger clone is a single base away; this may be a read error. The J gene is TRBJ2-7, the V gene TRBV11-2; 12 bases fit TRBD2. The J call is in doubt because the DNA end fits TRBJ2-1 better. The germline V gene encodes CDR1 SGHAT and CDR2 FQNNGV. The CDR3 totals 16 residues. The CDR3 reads CASSRGLAGTFGEQFF. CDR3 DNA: TGTGCCAGCAGCCGAGGACTAGCGGGAACCTTTGGGGAGCAGTTCTTC.

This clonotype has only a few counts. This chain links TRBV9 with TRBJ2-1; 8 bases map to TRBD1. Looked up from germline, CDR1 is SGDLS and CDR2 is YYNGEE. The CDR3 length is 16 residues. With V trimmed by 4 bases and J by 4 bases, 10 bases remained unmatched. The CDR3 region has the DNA TGTGCCAGCAGCCTACCCAGGACAGGGAGTTACAATGAGCAGTTCTTC. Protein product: CASSLPRTGSYNEQFF.